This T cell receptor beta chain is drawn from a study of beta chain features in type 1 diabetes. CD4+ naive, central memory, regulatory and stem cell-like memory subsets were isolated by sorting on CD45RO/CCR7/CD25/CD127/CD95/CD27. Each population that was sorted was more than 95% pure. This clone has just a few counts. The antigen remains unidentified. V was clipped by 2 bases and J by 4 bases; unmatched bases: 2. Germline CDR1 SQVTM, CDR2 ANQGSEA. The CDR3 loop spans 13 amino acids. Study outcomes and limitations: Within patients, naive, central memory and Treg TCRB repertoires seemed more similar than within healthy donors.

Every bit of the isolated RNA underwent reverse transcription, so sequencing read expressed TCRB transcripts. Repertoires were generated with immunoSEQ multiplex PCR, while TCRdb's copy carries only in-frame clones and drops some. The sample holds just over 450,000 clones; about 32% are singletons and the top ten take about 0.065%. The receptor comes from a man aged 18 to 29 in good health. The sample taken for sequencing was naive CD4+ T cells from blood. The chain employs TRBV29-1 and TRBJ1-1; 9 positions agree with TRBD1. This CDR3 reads CSVESGQGTEAFF. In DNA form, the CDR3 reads TGCAGCGTTGAATCGGGACAGGGCACTGAAGCTTTCTTT.